This is a list of T cell receptor beta chains from one sample in a study of blood T cell repertoires in COVID-19. The protocol was immunoSEQ multiplex PCR, while the TCRdb copy is restricted to in-frame clones and leaves out a portion. The top ten clones hold under 1.1% of a sample with about 310,000 clones, around 87% of them seen once. The sample consisted of peripheral blood. These receptors all stem from a woman aged 40-49 years with COVID-19, enrolled during active disease. CDR3s include the opening cysteine and the closing phenylalanine or tryptophan. The D gene is left open where the match is weak. A row's size may be missing; if present it is once, few, many or a size class.

d_gene	v_gene	abundance	j_gene	len	CDR3nt	CDR3aa
NA	TRBV11-2	NA	TRBJ2-5	15	TGTGCCAGCAGCCCCGGCGCCGGGGGTCATGAGACCCAGTACTTC	CASSPGAGGHETQYF
NA	TRBV2	NA	TRBJ2-1	14	TGTGCCAGCATGGTCCAGGGTGGTTACAATGAGCAGTTCTTC	CASMVQGGYNEQFF
TRBD2	TRBV5-1	NA	TRBJ2-5	19	TGCGCCAGCAGCTGGGGACTAGCGGGGGGGCTCGTAGGCCCCGAGACCCAGTACTTC	CASSWGLAGGLVGPETQYF
NA	TRBV5-1	NA	TRBJ2-7	14	TGCGCCAGCAGCCCCAGGGGCCCAAAGTACGAGCAGTACTTC	CASSPRGPKYEQYF
NA	TRBV5-8	NA	TRBJ1-2	14	TGTGCCAGCAGCCCAAGGACAGACAACTATGGCTACACCTTC	CASSPRTDNYGYTF
NA	TRBV9	NA	TRBJ2-2	12	TGTGCCAGCAGCGTAACACGCGGGGAGCTGTTTTTT	CASSVTRGELFF
TRBD1	TRBV7-2	NA	TRBJ2-7	13	TGTGCCAGCAGCTTTAACAGGGGTCAGGAGCAGTACTTC	CASSFNRGQEQYF
NA	TRBV2	NA	TRBJ1-2	17	TGTGCCAGCAGCGATAATGGACCGAGGGCGAGGCGCTATGGCTACACCTTC	CASSDNGPRARRYGYTF
NA	TRBV19	NA	TRBJ1-1	14	TGTGCCAGTAACCCCCTGGCAGGGTTAGGTGAAGCTTTCTTT	CASNPLAGLGEAFF
TRBD2	TRBV20-1	once	TRBJ2-2	16	TGCAGTGCTAGTGTCCTTCCGGGACTAGCTTCTGGGGAGCTGTTTTTT	CSASVLPGLASGELFF
NA	TRBV13	NA	TRBJ2-5	13	TGTGCCAGCAGCATCGGACTCTTCGGGACCCAGTACTTC	CASSIGLFGTQYF
NA	TRBV24-1	NA	TRBJ1-2	14	TGTGCCACCAGTGATTTGGCCAGGGTTGGTGGCTACACCTTC	CATSDLARVGGYTF
NA	TRBV28	NA	TRBJ2-7	13	TGTGCCAGCACCTCCGCGGGGTCCTACGAGCAGTACTTC	CASTSAGSYEQYF
NA	TRBV7-9	NA	TRBJ1-3	16	TGTGCCAGCATCAATCAGGGTTTGAGCTCTGGAAACACCATATATTTT	CASINQGLSSGNTIYF
TRBD2	TRBV7-9	few	TRBJ2-7	13	TGTGCCAGCAGTCCGCTAGCGGGGGGCCTTCAGTACTTC	CASSPLAGGLQYF
TRBD1	TRBV4-1	NA	TRBJ1-2	15	TGCGCCAGCAGCCAAGATCTGAGAGGGGGCGGTGGCTACACCTTC	CASSQDLRGGGGYTF
NA	TRBV5-6	NA	TRBJ1-1	11	TGTGCCAGCAGCGCCCGGGGAGAAGCTTTCTTT	CASSARGEAFF
TRBD2	TRBV7-2	NA	TRBJ2-2	15	TGTGCCAGCAGCTTAAAACGGGGGGGAACCGGGGAGCTGTTTTTT	CASSLKRGGTGELFF
TRBD2	TRBV12-5	once	TRBJ2-3	16	TGTGCTAGTGGCCCTGGTAGCGGGGGTCGAACAGATACGCAGTATTTT	CASGPGSGGRTDTQYF
NA	TRBV5-1	NA	TRBJ1-6	14	TGCGCCAGCAGCTTTACAGGCGATAATTCACCCCTCCACTTT	CASSFTGDNSPLHF
NA	TRBV7-2	NA	TRBJ2-7	15	TGTGCCAGCAGCTTAACGCGGGTTTCTATCCACGAGCAGTACTTC	CASSLTRVSIHEQYF
TRBD2	TRBV19	NA	TRBJ2-1	17	TGTGCCAGTAGTCCCCGACTAGCGGGAGGGCCACTGAATGAGCAGTTCTTC	CASSPRLAGGPLNEQFF
NA	TRBV6-2/TRBV6-3	NA	TRBJ1-5	18	TGTGCCAGCAGTTATTATGGTTCGGCGGTCCTTAGCAATCAGCCCCAGCATTTT	CASSYYGSAVLSNQPQHF
TRBD1	TRBV27	few	TRBJ2-7	16	TGTGCCAGCAGTACCCAGCCAGGGACAGGGACCTACGAGCAGTACTTC	CASSTQPGTGTYEQYF
TRBD2	TRBV7-6	NA	TRBJ2-5	16	TGTGCCAGCAGCTTAGGGACTAGCGGGGGACAAGAGACCCAGTACTTC	CASSLGTSGGQETQYF
TRBD1	TRBV27	once	TRBJ1-1	14	TGTGCCAGCAGTATTGACAGGGTGAACACTGAAGCTTTCTTT	CASSIDRVNTEAFF
TRBD1	TRBV7-6	NA	TRBJ2-3	15	TGTGCCAGCAGCCTCAGGGGGCGCGAAGCAGATACGCAGTATTTT	CASSLRGREADTQYF
TRBD1	TRBV4-3	once	TRBJ2-1	17	TGCGCCAGCAGCCAAGGGGGTCCGGGACAGGGAAACAATGAGCAGTTCTTC	CASSQGGPGQGNNEQFF
NA	TRBV4-3	NA	TRBJ1-2	14	TGCGCCAGCAGCCAAGGCCGGGTCCTCTATGGCTACACCTTC	CASSQGRVLYGYTF
NA	TRBV21-1	NA	TRBJ1-1	18	TGTGCCAGCAGCAACATAATGGCCACAGGGGAGGTGAACACTGAAGCTTTCTTT	CASSNIMATGEVNTEAFF
TRBD2	TRBV7-3	NA	TRBJ2-3	16	TGTGCCAGCAGCCAAAGGGGTAGCGGGGGAACAGATACGCAGTATTTT	CASSQRGSGGTDTQYF
NA	TRBV7-2	few	TRBJ1-2	14	TGTGCCAGCAGCCCCCGGGACATAGAATATGGCTACACCTTC	CASSPRDIEYGYTF
NA	TRBV4-3	NA	TRBJ1-6	16	TGCGCCAGCAGCCAAGATTGGTCCCGGGGAAATTCACCCCTCCACTTT	CASSQDWSRGNSPLHF
TRBD2	TRBV6-2/TRBV6-3	NA	TRBJ2-7	15	TGTGCCAGCAGTTACGGCCGGGGAGGGGACTACGAGCAGTACTTC	CASSYGRGGDYEQYF
TRBD1	TRBV28	NA	TRBJ1-2	15	TGTGCCAGCAGTATATCGGGACAGCCGAAATATGGCTACACCTTC	CASSISGQPKYGYTF
TRBD1	TRBV7-9	few	TRBJ1-6	15	TGTGCCAGCAGCGGGGGACAGGGGGGGAATTCACCCCTCCACTTT	CASSGGQGGNSPLHF
TRBD1	TRBV28	NA	TRBJ2-5	14	TGTGCCAGCAGTTTGACAGGGATCCAAGAGACCCAGTACTTC	CASSLTGIQETQYF
NA	TRBV28	once	TRBJ1-5	14	TGTGCCAGCAGTAATCCTGGGGCCAATCAGCCCCAGCATTTT	CASSNPGANQPQHF
NA	TRBV11-2	NA	TRBJ2-1	15	TGTGCCAGCAGCTTAGGGGAGGACTACTACAATGAGCAGTTCTTC	CASSLGEDYYNEQFF
NA	TRBV4-3	NA	TRBJ1-1	16	TGCGCCAGCAGCCCCTCCCCGACAGCCATGAACACTGAAGCTTTCTTT	CASSPSPTAMNTEAFF
TRBD1	TRBV30	NA	TRBJ2-5	13	TGTGCCTGGGGACAGGGGTACCAAGAGACCCAGTACTTC	CAWGQGYQETQYF
TRBD1	TRBV5-8	NA	TRBJ1-1	15	TGTGCCAGCAGCGTACTACAGGGGTTGAACACTGAAGCTTTCTTT	CASSVLQGLNTEAFF
TRBD1	TRBV5-4	NA	TRBJ2-3	18	TGTGCCAGCAGTCCAACCTTTACGGGACAGGAGATCACAGATACGCAGTATTTT	CASSPTFTGQEITDTQYF
TRBD1	TRBV4-3	NA	TRBJ2-5	15	TGCGCCAGCAGCCAATCCTCTACAGGGGCAGAGACCCAGTACTTC	CASSQSSTGAETQYF
TRBD1	TRBV6-2/TRBV6-3	NA	TRBJ2-2	16	TGTGCCAGCAGTTACCGGGACAGGGGGCAAGGCGGGGAGCTGTTTTTT	CASSYRDRGQGGELFF
NA	TRBV18	NA	TRBJ1-5	15	TGTGCCAGCTCACGCGACAGGTTGGGCGATCAGCCCCAGCATTTT	CASSRDRLGDQPQHF